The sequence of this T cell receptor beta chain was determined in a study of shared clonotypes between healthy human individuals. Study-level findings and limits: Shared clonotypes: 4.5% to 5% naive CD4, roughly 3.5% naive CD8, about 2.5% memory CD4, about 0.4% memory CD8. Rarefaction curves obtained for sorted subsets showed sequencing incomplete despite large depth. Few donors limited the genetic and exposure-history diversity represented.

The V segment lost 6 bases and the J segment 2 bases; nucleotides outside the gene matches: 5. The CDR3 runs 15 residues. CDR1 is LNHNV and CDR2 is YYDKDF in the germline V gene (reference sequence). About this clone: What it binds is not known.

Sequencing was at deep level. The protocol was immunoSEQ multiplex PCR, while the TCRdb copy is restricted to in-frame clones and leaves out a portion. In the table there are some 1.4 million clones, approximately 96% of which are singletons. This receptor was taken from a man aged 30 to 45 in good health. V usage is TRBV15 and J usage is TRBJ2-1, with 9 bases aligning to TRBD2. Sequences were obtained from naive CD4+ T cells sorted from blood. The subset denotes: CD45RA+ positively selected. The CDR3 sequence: CATRLTSGAYNEQFF. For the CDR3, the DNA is TGTGCCACCAGGTTGACTAGCGGTGCCTACAATGAGCAGTTCTTC.